The rows below give T cell receptor beta chains drawn from one sample of a study of molecular identifiers for immune sequencing clone quantification. TCRdb used MiXCR to reprocess the PCR reads, holding one entry per CDR3 protein. The profile covers more than 450,000 distinct CDR3 sequences, with about 22% appearing a single time and about 0.84% taken by the ten largest. The sample comprised naive CD8+ T cells from blood, with Jurkat cell RNA spiked in. These receptors all come from a human donor in good health. Some libraries in this study had Jurkat cell RNA spiked in. Each CDR3 is given with its conserved first and last residue. The D gene is left open where the match is weak. Expanded clones are given a class, and other clones once, few, many or no size at all.

J	D	size	V	CDR3	DNA
TRBJ2-7	NA	many	TRBV4-1	CASSQGQGHEQYF	TGCGCCAGCAGCCAAGGTCAGGGCCACGAGCAGTACTTC
TRBJ1-5	NA	few	TRBV9	CASSVARQDSNQPQHF	TGTGCCAGCAGCGTAGCCCGACAGGATAGCAATCAGCCCCAGCATTTT
TRBJ2-3	NA	many	TRBV7-9	CASSLVQTRTDTQYF	TGTGCCAGCAGCTTAGTCCAAACTAGAACAGATACGCAGTATTTT
TRBJ2-5	TRBD2	few	TRBV12-3/TRBV12-4	CASSFGGTETQYF	TGTGCCAGCAGCTTCGGGGGGACGGAGACCCAGTACTTC
TRBJ2-3	NA	few	TRBV27	CASSLVLGDFPITSTDTQYF	TGTGCCAGCAGTTTAGTCCTGGGGGACTTTCCCATTACAAGCACAGATACGCAGTATTTT
TRBJ2-7	NA	many	TRBV29-1	CSVLGAQPSSYEQYF	TGCAGCGTTCTGGGAGCGCAACCAAGCTCCTACGAGCAGTACTTC
TRBJ1-2	NA	NA	TRBV5-6	CASSLAESAGDYGYTF	TGTGCCAGCAGCTTGGCCGAATCCGCGGGAGATTATGGCTACACCTTC
TRBJ1-6	TRBD1	few	TRBV5-1	CARPPWDRANSPLHF	TGCGCCAGACCTCCCTGGGACAGGGCGAATTCACCCCTCCACTTT
TRBJ2-1	NA	many	TRBV4-3	CASSQDTENEQFF	TGCGCCAGCAGCCAAGATACGGAGAATGAGCAGTTCTTC
TRBJ2-7	TRBD2	few	TRBV12-5	CASGFRGGLEQYF	TGTGCTAGTGGTTTTCGCGGGGGGCTCGAGCAGTACTTC
TRBJ2-7	NA	NA	TRBV7-9	CASGPDLGQFYEQYF	TGTGCCAGCGGCCCGGACTTGGGCCAGTTCTACGAGCAGTACTTC
TRBJ1-1	NA	few	TRBV7-9	CASSSRGGDTEAFF	TGTGCCAGCAGCTCCAGGGGTGGGGACACTGAAGCTTTCTTT
TRBJ2-7	NA	many	TRBV29-1	CSVGTDQSSYEQYF	TGCAGCGTTGGAACGGACCAGAGTTCCTACGAGCAGTACTTC
TRBJ1-1	NA	many	TRBV5-6	CASNTGSYTEAFF	TGTGCCAGTAATACAGGCAGCTACACTGAAGCTTTCTTT
TRBJ2-6	TRBD1	many	TRBV28	CASRRRDRDSGANVLTF	TGTGCCAGCAGAAGGCGGGACAGGGATTCTGGGGCCAACGTCCTGACTTTC
TRBJ2-7	TRBD1	NA	TRBV25-1	CASRGAGGYEQYF	TGTGCCAGCAGGGGGGCAGGGGGTTACGAGCAGTACTTC
TRBJ1-2	NA	NA	TRBV28	CASSQPRQSWDQKNYGYTF	TGTGCCAGCAGTCAACCACGACAGAGTTGGGATCAGAAGAACTATGGCTACACCTTC
TRBJ1-5	NA	many	TRBV7-3	CASSAPQTGGRKLNQPQHF	TGTGCCAGCAGCGCCCCGCAGACCGGGGGGAGAAAGTTGAATCAGCCCCAGCATTTT
TRBJ2-3	TRBD2	NA	TRBV12-3/TRBV12-4	CASSLGLAGGFWDTQYF	TGTGCCAGCAGTTTAGGGCTAGCGGGAGGATTTTGGGATACGCAGTATTTT
TRBJ2-7	NA	NA	TRBV5-4	CASSYSNSNEQCF	TGTGCCAGCAGCTATTCGAACAGCAACGAGCAGTGCTTC
TRBJ1-4	NA	many	TRBV19	CASRIRGGRPTNEKLFF	TGTGCCAGTAGGATCAGGGGCGGACGGCCAACTAATGAAAAACTGTTTTTT
TRBJ1-2	NA	many	TRBV30	CAWRSGDGYGYTF	TGTGCCTGGAGGTCAGGGGACGGCTATGGCTACACCTTC
TRBJ2-7	TRBD1	many	TRBV7-9	CASSPGQGAEQYF	TGTGCCAGCAGCCCGGGACAGGGCGCCGAGCAGTACTTC
TRBJ2-1	NA	few	TRBV21-1	CASSKVVCAVYNEQFF	TGTGCCAGCAGCAAAGTTGTATGCGCAGTCTACAATGAGCAGTTCTTC
TRBJ1-4	TRBD1	NA	TRBV5-6	CASSFGTGYEKLFF	TGTGCCAGCAGCTTCGGGACAGGGTATGAAAAACTGTTTTTT
TRBJ2-7	TRBD2	few	TRBV10-3	CAISASSGGAYEQYF	TGTGCCATCAGTGCCTCTAGCGGGGGGGCCTACGAGCAGTACTTC
TRBJ2-3	NA	NA	TRBV12-3/TRBV12-4	CASSLLVDTQYF	TGTGCCAGCAGTTTGCTGGTTGATACGCAGTATTTT
TRBJ2-1	TRBD2	few	TRBV4-2	CASSLASGRIDNEQFF	TGTGCCAGCAGCCTCGCTAGCGGGAGGATTGACAATGAGCAGTTCTTC
TRBJ2-2	NA	few	TRBV13	CASSLEGTAASTGELFF	TGTGCCAGCAGCTTAGAAGGCACCGCGGCGAGCACCGGGGAGCTGTTTTTT
TRBJ1-5	NA	NA	TRBV7-9	CASAGTLGNQPQHF	TGTGCCAGCGCTGGGACCCTAGGGAATCAGCCCCAGCATTTT
TRBJ2-7	TRBD2	few	TRBV4-3	CASSPLHPGLAVYEQYF	TGCGCCAGCAGCCCCCTACATCCGGGACTAGCGGTCTACGAGCAGTACTTC
TRBJ2-2	TRBD1	many	TRBV29-1	CSARQGAYGELFF	TGCAGCGCCCGACAGGGGGCTTACGGGGAGCTGTTTTTT
TRBJ2-7	NA	NA	TRBV29-1	CSVEWGSSDEQYF	TGCAGCGTTGAATGGGGGAGTTCCGACGAGCAGTACTTC
TRBJ2-7	NA	many	TRBV9	CASRDPAKTRYEQYF	TGTGCCAGCAGGGATCCGGCCAAAACTCGCTACGAGCAGTACTTC
TRBJ1-1	NA	NA	TRBV6-5	CASSSARRGYTEAFF	TGTGCCAGCAGTTCAGCGAGGAGGGGGTACACTGAAGCTTTCTTT
TRBJ1-2	NA	many	TRBV4-3	CASSHENYGYTF	TGCGCCAGCAGCCATGAAAACTATGGCTACACCTTC
TRBJ1-5	NA	many	TRBV29-1	CSVELGPPSGQPQHF	TGCAGCGTTGAGCTTGGCCCCCCCTCAGGTCAGCCCCAGCATTTT
TRBJ2-7	NA	few	TRBV4-1	CASSHEPGNSNEQYF	TGCGCCAGCAGCCACGAGCCGGGAAACTCCAACGAGCAGTACTTC
TRBJ1-1	NA	few	TRBV30	CAWSGAGNTEAFF	TGTGCCTGGAGTGGTGCGGGGAACACTGAAGCTTTCTTT
TRBJ2-1	NA	few	TRBV7-3	CASSSPLGPEQFF	TGTGCCAGCAGCTCCCCCCTAGGCCCGGAGCAGTTCTTC